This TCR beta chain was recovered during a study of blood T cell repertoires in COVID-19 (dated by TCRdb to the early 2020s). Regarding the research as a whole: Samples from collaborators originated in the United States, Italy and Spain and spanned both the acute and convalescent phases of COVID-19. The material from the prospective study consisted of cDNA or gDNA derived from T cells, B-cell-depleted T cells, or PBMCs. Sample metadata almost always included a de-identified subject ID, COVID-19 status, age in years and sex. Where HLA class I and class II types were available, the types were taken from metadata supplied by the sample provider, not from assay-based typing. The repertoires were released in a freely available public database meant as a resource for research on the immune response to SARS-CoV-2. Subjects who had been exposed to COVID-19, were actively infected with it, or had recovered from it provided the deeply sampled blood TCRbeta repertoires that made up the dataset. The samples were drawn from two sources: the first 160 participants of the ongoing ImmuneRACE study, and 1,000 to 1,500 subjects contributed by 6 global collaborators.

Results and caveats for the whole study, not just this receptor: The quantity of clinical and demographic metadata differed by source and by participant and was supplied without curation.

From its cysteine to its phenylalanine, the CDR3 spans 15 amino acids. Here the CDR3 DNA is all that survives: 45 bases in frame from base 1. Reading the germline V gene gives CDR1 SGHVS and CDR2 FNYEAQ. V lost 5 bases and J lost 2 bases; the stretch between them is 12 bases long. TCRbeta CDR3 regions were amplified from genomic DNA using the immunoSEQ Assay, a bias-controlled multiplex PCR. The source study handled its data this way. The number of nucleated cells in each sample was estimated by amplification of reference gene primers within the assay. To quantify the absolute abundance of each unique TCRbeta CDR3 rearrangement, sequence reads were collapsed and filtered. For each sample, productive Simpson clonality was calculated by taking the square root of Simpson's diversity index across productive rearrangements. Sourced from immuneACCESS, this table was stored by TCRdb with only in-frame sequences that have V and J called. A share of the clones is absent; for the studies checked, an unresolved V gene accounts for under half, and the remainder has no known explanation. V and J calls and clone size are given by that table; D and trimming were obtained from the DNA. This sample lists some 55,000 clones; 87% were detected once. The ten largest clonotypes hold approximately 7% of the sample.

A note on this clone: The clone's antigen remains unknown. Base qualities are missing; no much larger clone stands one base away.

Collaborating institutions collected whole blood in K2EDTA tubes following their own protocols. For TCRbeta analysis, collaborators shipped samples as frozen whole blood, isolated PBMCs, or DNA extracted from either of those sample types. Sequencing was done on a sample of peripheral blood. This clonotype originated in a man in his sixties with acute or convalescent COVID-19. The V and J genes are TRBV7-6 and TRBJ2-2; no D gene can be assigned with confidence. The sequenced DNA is TGTGCCAGCAGCATACTCCAGGTTAACACCGGGGAGCTGTTTTTT. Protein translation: CASSILQVNTGELFF.